This T cell receptor (beta chain) was captured by sequencing in a study of blood T cell repertoires in COVID-19. Looking at the study overall: Specimens from acute and convalescent COVID-19 originated in the United States, Italy and Spain. T cells, B-cell-depleted T cells, or PBMCs provided the cDNA or gDNA that served as material.

One Seattle source followed patients from active infection through their disease course. Source study methods: Amplification of reference gene primers was used by the study to estimate nucleated cell counts. Data came from immunoSEQ multiplex PCR; TCRdb stores just in-frame clones and leaves some out. The V and J calls and clone size come from that table; D and trimming were worked out from the DNA. The sample lists 300,000 to 450,000 clones, around 87% occurring once. The sample comprised peripheral blood. The TCR comes from an older woman with COVID-19, enrolled during active disease.

In DNA form, the CDR3 reads TGTGCCAGCAGGGGGGGGCGTGGGAACACTGAAGCTTTCTTT. It yields the protein CASRGGRGNTEAFF. This rearrangement joins TRBV27 to TRBJ1-1; D possibly corresponds to TRBD1 (6 bases). In germline, CDR1 is MNHEY, CDR2 SMNVEV (reference sequence). This CDR3 region has 14 residues. Trimming took 6 bases from V and 1 from J, leaving 12 bases between them.